This TCR beta chain was obtained from a study of blood T cells in healthy people across ages (dated by TCRdb to about 2015). For context, the study as a whole: Template switching captured roughly one uniquely barcoded TCR beta cDNA molecule per two T cells in model experiments. The study measured age-related changes in TCR beta repertoire diversity using deep sequencing normalized with unique cDNA molecular identifiers. Four age groups were formed from the donors: young (average roughly 15 years), middle-aged (around 40), aged (about 62) and long-lived (about 75). Using the same blood draw, the study looked at two additional independent replicas of 1 million unique cDNA reads for two donors, one aged 18 to 30 and the other aged 80 or older. To avoid experimental bias, donors of different ages were randomly spread across the sequencing lanes. Broader findings and caveats from the paper: Because donor CMV infection status was unknown, age-related changes in expanded clonotypes were potentially confounded. Conclusive comparison of naive and antigen-experienced compartments was prevented by the profiling of bulk unsorted PBMCs. The percentage of naive T cells measured by flow cytometry correlated strongly with observed TCR beta diversity. Total diversity estimates from one million sequenced T cells were considered lower bounds and underestimates. As age increased, observed TCR beta diversity per million T cells dropped in a roughly linear way, and a significant reduction was already evident by age 40. The long-lived group showed more naive CD4+ T cells, fewer expanded clones and increased TCR diversity than the aged group, suggesting age selection.

The donors were roughly 39 Caucasian individuals from Russia, aged roughly 6 to 100 years, who were systemically healthy. Approximately 10 milliliters of peripheral blood were collected from each donor into EDTA-treated Vacutainer tubes. Ficoll-Paque density-gradient centrifugation was used to isolate PBMCs, with at least 6.5 million obtained per sample. Trizol reagent was used to extract total RNA from PBMCs, with at least 5.5 micrograms per sample. For every donor, flow cytometry on a PBMC aliquot measured the percentage of naive CD45RAhigh/CD27high T cells. CDR1 is given as SEHNR and CDR2 as FQNEAQ, both from the germline V gene (reference sequence). V is reduced by 5 bases and J by 3 bases, leaving a spacing of 16 bases between them. From the cysteine up to the phenylalanine, the CDR3 has a length of 15 residues. CDR3 DNA is the only sequence kept; it has 45 bases, read in frame from the first base.

About this clonotype itself: Its antigen is currently not known. No much larger clonotype is one base removed from it; base qualities were not supplied.

Library method: 5' RACE. Reads for this sample came from an Illumina HiSeq 2500. The second PCR ran for roughly 6 to 11 cycles and used a J-beta primer mix along with a sample-barcoded 5' primer. A unique molecular identifier was introduced onto each TCR beta cDNA molecule by a template-switch 5' adaptor carrying 12 random nucleotides. Each sample yielded at least 3 million CDR3-containing paired-end reads. The Mint cDNA synthesis kit, primed by a TRBC-specific oligonucleotide, was used to synthesize first-strand cDNA from all RNA. All cDNA was treated with uracil-DNA glycosylase and then went through a first 18-cycle PCR with the universal primers M1SS and BC2_uni_R. On the study's bioinformatics: Each sample was normalized by randomly selecting 1 million high-quality reads, each carrying a distinct molecular identifier. Instead of being binned into consensus sequences, reads that shared molecular identifiers were thrown out. MiTCR, with a Q25 quality threshold and the strictest error-elimination algorithm, was used for CDR3 identification, clonotype clustering and error correction. A nonparametric unseen species model with Euler transformation was used to estimate a lower bound on total TCR beta diversity. The raw public reads went through TCRdb reprocessing: fastp at Q25, MiXCR clone calling, in-frame beta chains kept. For every CDR3 protein sequence, its rows merge into one entry that carries the most common genes and DNA. These V and J calls derive from TCRdb rather than the authors' analysis. The sample table holds about 780,000 distinct CDR3 sequences, of which under 80% were seen once. The ten most abundant clones make up 25% to 35% of the sample.

Input material: blood. The clonotype was recovered from a man in his thirties or forties in good health. The chain links TRBV7-9 with TRBJ1-1; D gene: possibly TRBD1, on 6 matching bases. The DNA sequence is TGTGCCAGCAGCCCGAAGAGGGACATGTACACTGAAGCTTTCTTT. Its coded protein is CASSPKRDMYTEAFF.